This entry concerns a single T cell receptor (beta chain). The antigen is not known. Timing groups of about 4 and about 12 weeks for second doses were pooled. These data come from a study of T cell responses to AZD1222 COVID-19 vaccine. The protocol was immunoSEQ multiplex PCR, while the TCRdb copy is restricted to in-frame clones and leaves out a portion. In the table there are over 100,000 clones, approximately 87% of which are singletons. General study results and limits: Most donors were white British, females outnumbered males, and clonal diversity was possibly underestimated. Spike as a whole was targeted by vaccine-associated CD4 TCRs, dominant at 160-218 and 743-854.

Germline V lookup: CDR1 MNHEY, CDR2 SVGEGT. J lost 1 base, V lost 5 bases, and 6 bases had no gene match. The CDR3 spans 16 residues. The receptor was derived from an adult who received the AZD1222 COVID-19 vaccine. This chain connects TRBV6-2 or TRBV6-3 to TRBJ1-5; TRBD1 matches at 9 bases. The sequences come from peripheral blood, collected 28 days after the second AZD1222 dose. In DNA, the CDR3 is TGTGCCAGCAGTACGACGGACAGGGGAAGCAATCAGCCCCAGCATTTT. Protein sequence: CASSTTDRGSNQPQHF.